This TCR beta chain was captured in a study of identical twins. In this sample, this clonotype turned up many times. CDR3 length: 13 amino acids. V shed 3 bases, J shed 9 bases, and the junction held 6 bases outside the gene matches. Germline V gene data show CDR1 as SQVTM and CDR2 as ANQGSEA. MiXCR, run by TCRdb on the 5' RACE reads, gives a single entry per CDR3 protein. The table shows a few hundred thousand distinct CDR3 sequences, with about 6.7% occurring only once. Another study also made use of these data, one on T cells expressing NK-cell markers. That work contributes: Just one sequenced donor of eight was HCMV-seronegative, while seven were seropositive.

The chain joins TRBV29-1 to TRBJ2-1, with 9 bases aligning to TRBD1. The sample consisted of CD8+ T cells sorted from blood. The sequence derives from a woman aged 18-29 years in good health. This CDR3 is CSVDGDRGTEQFF. In nucleotides, the CDR3 is TGCAGCGTTGACGGTGACAGGGGGACTGAGCAGTTCTTC.